This entry features one T cell receptor (beta chain) sequence. In this sample, this clone turned up once. What antigen it recognizes has not been identified. Base qualities are not at hand, and no much larger clone is one base apart. CDR1 and CDR2 are read off the germline V gene as SGHRS and YFSETQ. V drops 1 base and J drops 11 bases, leaving 18 bases in between. From the cysteine up to the phenylalanine, the CDR3 has a length of 14 residues. Here the CDR3 DNA is all that survives: 42 bases in frame from base 1. The method was the immunoSEQ multiplex PCR assay. The table comes from immuneACCESS by way of TCRdb, which keeps in-frame sequences with V and J called. Part of the clones is missing from these tables; in studies checked, under half for an unresolved V gene and the rest for unknown reasons. In this sample the table shows about 75,000 clones, around 97% of which occur a single time. Clones ranked in the top ten supply about 0.29% of the sample.

This entry comes from a study of technical replicates of blood from a handful of donors (dated by TCRdb to the late 2010s). The sequenced sample was T cells isolated from PBMCs. The chain employs TRBV5-1 and TRBJ1-1; the D gene is perhaps TRBD1, on 6 matching bases. The TCR was taken from a human donor in good health. Here the CDR3 is given as CASSLSRDTIGAFF. The base sequence is TGCGCCAGCAGCTTGAGCCGGGACACCATTGGGGCTTTCTTT.